The next 9 T cell receptor beta chains were all read from a single sample in a study of blood T cells in healthy people across ages. The second PCR ran roughly 7 to 12 cycles with a sample-barcoded 5' primer and J-beta primers. In TCRdb, the 5' RACE reads were re-called with MiXCR into one record per CDR3 protein. The table records some 1.5 million distinct CDR3 sequences, roughly 30% of them present only once. Sequencing was carried out using blood. These receptors were obtained from a woman in her thirties in good health.

The rearrangement uses TRBV19 and TRBJ2-5; D is possibly TRBD1 (5 bases). The assigned J gene may be wrong: the sequence end matches TRBJ2-7 better. The CDR3 sequence is 13 residues long. CDR1 and CDR2 from the germline V gene are LNHDA and SQIVND (reference sequence). In nucleotides, the CDR3 is TGTGCCAGTAGTATAGCGACAGACTACGAGCAGTACTTC. Encoded protein: CASSIATDYEQYF.

Of note for this clonotype: One base away lies a much larger clone, so this may be a sequencing read error. The V gene is TRBV11-2, the J gene TRBJ1-2, with D unclear. The CDR3 length is 15 residues. V shed 8 bases and J shed 2 bases, with 18 bases lying between them. Germline V gene data show CDR1 as SGHAT and CDR2 as FQNNGV. The CDR3 sequence is CASAWYGLLNYGYTF. The CDR3 DNA follows: TGTGCCAGCGCATGGTATGGGCTCCTCAACTATGGCTACACCTTC.

A word on this clonotype: Given a much more abundant clone one base away, this may be a read error. The chain links TRBV11-2 to TRBJ2-5; 9 bases line up with TRBD1. CDR1 and CDR2 from the germline V gene are SGHAT and FQNNGV. V trimming: 4 bases; J trimming: 11 bases; junction bases outside the gene matches: 11. The CDR3 covers 14 residues. The CDR3 protein is CASSSRTGDNEQYF. CDR3 bases: TGTGCCAGCAGCTCCCGGACAGGGGACAATGAGCAGTACTTC. Using reference TRBV11-2 and TRBJ2-5 for the parts outside the CDR3, the full variable domain is EAGVAQSPRYKIIEKRQSVAFWCNPISGHATLYWYQQILGQGPKLLIQFQNNGVVDDSQLPKDRFSAERLKGVDSTLKIQPAKLEDSAVYLCASSSRTGDNEQYFGPGTRLLVL.

Ten or more counts support this clonotype. The chain recombines TRBV24-1 with TRBJ1-4; D gene ambiguous. Per germline, CDR1 KGHDR and CDR2 SFDVKD. The germline V and J ends were trimmed by 4 bases and 10 bases, with 12 bases remaining between them. The length of the CDR3 is 13 residues. The CDR3, as DNA: TGTGCCACCAGTGACTCGCAGGAGGGAAAACTGTTTTTT. This encodes CATSDSQEGKLFF.

V and J are TRBV29-1 and TRBJ1-3; D may be TRBD1 (6 bases). The length of the CDR3 is 14 residues. The germline CDR1 and CDR2 sequences are SQVTM and ANQGSEA. Between the trimmed V and J ends, which lost 4 bases and 4 bases, there was a span of 14 bases. In nucleotides, the CDR3 is TGCAGCGTTGCTTTCGGGGGGCCGGGAAACACCATATATTTT. Translated: CSVAFGGPGNTIYF.

The genes are TRBV25-1 and TRBJ1-4; D unresolved. V dropped 4 bases and J dropped 8 bases, with 8 bases sitting between them. Germline V gene lookup returns CDR1 MGHDK and CDR2 SYGVNS. CDR3 length equals 12 residues. The CDR3 nucleotides are TGTGCCAGCAGTGTGAACGGAGAAAAACTGTTTTTT. Protein: CASSVNGEKLFF.

This rearrangement joins TRBV20-1 to TRBJ2-7; D is possibly TRBD1 (6 bases). Germline lookup yields CDR1 DFQATT and CDR2 SNEGSKA (reference sequence). V shed 3 bases and J shed 4 bases, with 22 bases lying between them. The CDR3 sequence is 16 residues long. The CDR3 here is CSARGTRGTLLYEQYF. CDR3 nucleotide sequence: TGCAGTGCTAGGGGGACCAGGGGTACCCTTTTGTACGAGCAGTACTTC.

CDR3 residues: CAIARSRDSNQPQHF. In DNA, the CDR3 is TGTGCCATCGCCCGATCCAGGGACAGCAATCAGCCCCAGCATTTT. The gene calls are TRBV6-5 and TRBJ1-5, with a tentative D call TRBD1 (5 bases). Trimming stripped 10 bases from V and 1 base from J, with 17 bases between. The CDR3 length is 15 residues. Germline CDR1 is MNHEY and CDR2 is SVGAGI.

This clonotype was seen at least ten times. The J gene is TRBJ2-5, the V gene TRBV7-9, with a tentative D call TRBD1 (6 bases). The germline gives CDR1 SEHNR, CDR2 FQNEAQ (reference sequence). The CDR3 is made up of 15 amino acids. The germline V and J ends were trimmed by 5 bases and 6 bases, with 19 bases remaining between them. CDR3 protein: CASSETAQGGQTQYF. The CDR3 DNA reads as TGTGCCAGCAGCGAAACCGCACAGGGTGGGCAGACCCAGTACTTC.